This T cell receptor beta chain is drawn from a study of T-cell memory formation after mild COVID-19. TCRdb recomputed calls from the 5' RACE reads with MiXCR, one row per CDR3 protein. The sample records 100,000 to 150,000 distinct CDR3 sequences, 5% to 6.5% being singletons. Findings and limits, study-wide: Mainly CM and EM harbored the contracting CD4+ clones; mainly EMRA harbored the CD8+ ones. Pre-infection memory carried some responding clones, suggesting that cross-reactive memory joined.

This clonotype was seen only a few times. What it recognizes is unknown. V was trimmed by 2 bases and J by 2 bases, leaving 11 bases between them. CDR3 length: 15 amino acids. From germline, CDR1 is SGHVS and CDR2 FNYEAQ. The clonotype originates from an adult woman who had mild COVID-19 (a few samples of this study predate the infection). Cell type and time point are not known. The sequencing sample was made of PBMCs or a T cell subset sorted from them (not recorded which). The rearrangement joins TRBV7-6 to TRBJ2-3, with D uncertain. The CDR3 is CASSLIPLTTDTQYF. CDR3 coding DNA: TGTGCCAGCAGCTTAATCCCGCTCACCACAGATACGCAGTATTTT.